Below, 14 T cell receptor beta chains from the same sample are listed, as sequenced in a study of PD-1 blockade in classical Hodgkin lymphoma (TCRdb year 2020). In the paper's terms, the time point label means: cycle 1 day 1 (C1D1), immediately before nivolumab initiation. Every trial patient had relapsed following autologous stem cell transplantation, and prior brentuximab vedotin exposure was what differed among cohorts A, B and C. CD4+ T cells were purified from thawed PBMCs by magnetic negative selection with a Miltenyi CD4+ T cell isolation kit. Library preparation employed the immunoSEQ multiplex PCR assay. TCRdb mirrors the immuneACCESS table, restricted to in-frame sequences. Some clones are absent from its copies; in checked studies, under half trace to an unresolved V gene, and the reason for the others is unknown. In all, the sample holds around 34,000 clones, and about nine tenths of those were seen once. In total, the top ten clones hold about 0.23% of the sample.

The source material was CD4+ T cells from blood, sampled at baseline. The source is a human donor with classical Hodgkin lymphoma.

The chain combines TRBV15 with TRBJ2-5, with a tentative D call TRBD2 (7 bases). CDR3 length: 14 residues. V lost 1 base, J lost 5 bases, and 11 bases lay in between. Germline loops: CDR1 LNHNV, CDR2 YYDKDF (reference sequence). The CDR3 DNA sequence: TGTGCCACCAGCAGAGTAGGGGGGGTTGAGACCCAGTACTTC. This sequence encodes CATSRVGGVETQYF.

The chain recombines TRBV7-9 with TRBJ1-6; D is undetermined. Germline V lookup: CDR1 SEHNR, CDR2 FQNEAQ (reference sequence). Trimming took off 6 bases at V and 7 bases at J, with 7 bases between the two ends. This CDR3 comprises 12 residues. This CDR3 is CASREGNSPLHF. The CDR3 region has the DNA TGTGCCAGCAGGGAGGGCAATTCACCCCTCCACTTT.

This chain connects TRBV25-1 to TRBJ1-6; D unclear. V lost 4 bases and J 11 bases, leaving 12 bases between the germline ends. CDR1 and CDR2 (germline): MGHDK, SYGVNS. The CDR3 is 13 residues long. The CDR3 DNA reads as TGTGCCAGCAGTGGTATATCCCCGGCACCCCTCCACTTT. This encodes CASSGISPAPLHF. The variable domain in full, with the rest retrieved from reference TRBV25-1 and TRBJ1-6, is EADIYQTPRYLVIGTGKKITLECSQTMGHDKMYWYQQDPGMELHLIHYSYGVNSTEKGDLSSESTVSRIRTEHFPLTLESARPSHTSQYLCASSGISPAPLHFGNGTRLTVT.

This sequence joins TRBV27 and TRBJ2-2; no reliable D call. This CDR3 has 13 residues. The V end was cut by 4 bases, the J end by 4 bases, with 7 bases between. The germline V gene encodes CDR1 MNHEY and CDR2 SMNVEV (reference sequence). The CDR3 region is CASSYALTGELFF. The CDR3 coding sequence is TGTGCCAGCAGTTACGCCCTCACCGGGGAGCTGTTTTTT.

This rearrangement joins TRBV6-6 to TRBJ1-2; TRBD1 aligns across 9 bases. The germline V gene has CDR1 MNHNY and CDR2 SVGAGI (reference sequence). The CDR3 totals 16 residues. Trimming took 0 bases from V and 5 from J; bases not matched to a gene: 7. CDR3 DNA sequence: TGTGCCAGCAGTTACTCGTCCGGGACAGGGCCTTATGGCTACACCTTC. Protein product: CASSYSSGTGPYGYTF.

The chain has TRBV25-1 and TRBJ1-2, with D unresolved. The V end was cut by 6 bases, the J end by 7 bases, with 15 bases between. CDR1 and CDR2 (germline): MGHDK, SYGVNS. The CDR3 sequence is 13 residues long. In DNA form, the CDR3 reads TGTGCCAGCAGCCGGCTCCAGGCGGGTGGCTACACCTTC. Translation gives CASSRLQAGGYTF.

The chain is built from TRBV29-1 and TRBJ2-1; 8 nucleotides align to TRBD2. Trimming removed 2 bases from V and 9 bases from J; junction bases left unmatched: 6. Germline V gene sequence: CDR1 SQVTM, CDR2 ANQGSEA. CDR3 size: 13 residues. The DNA of the CDR3 is TGCAGCGTTGAAAGGGCCGGGGGGGGTGAGCAGTTCTTC. Amino acids: CSVERAGGGEQFF.

The genes are TRBV5-1 and TRBJ1-2; 7 nucleotides agree with TRBD1. CDR1 is SGHRS and CDR2 is YFSETQ in the germline V gene. The CDR3 consists of 14 residues. With 4 bases clipped from V and 4 bases from J, the junction kept 7 bases outside the gene matches. CDR3 DNA sequence: TGCGCCAGCAGCAGTTCAACAGGGGTCTATGGCTACACCTTC. Translated: CASSSSTGVYGYTF.

The chain uses TRBV9 and TRBJ1-1, with 8 nucleotides matching TRBD1. Trimming cost V 4 bases and J 0 bases; bases outside gene matches: 17. CDR1 and CDR2 (germline): SGDLS, YYNGEE. The CDR3 extends over 19 amino acids. As DNA, the CDR3 is TGTGCCAGCAGCACCAGAGCAGGGGGCGTCGTCGGAATGAACACTGAAGCTTTCTTT. Protein: CASSTRAGGVVGMNTEAFF. Full variable domain (remainder filled in from reference TRBV9 and TRBJ1-1): DSGVTQTPKHLITATGQRVTLRCSPRSGDLSVYWYQQSLDQGLQFLIQYYNGEERAKGNILERFSAQQFPDLHSELNLSSLELGDSALYFCASSTRAGGVVGMNTEAFFGQGTRLTVV.

CDR3 residues: CSASQGYGYTF. The CDR3 DNA follows: TGCAGTGCTAGTCAGGGCTATGGCTACACCTTC. The V call is TRBV20-1, the J call TRBJ1-2; D perhaps matches TRBD1 (5 bases). The germline V gene encodes CDR1 DFQATT and CDR2 SNEGSKA (reference sequence). The CDR3 loop spans 11 amino acids. Trimming shortened V by 3 bases and J by 4 bases, and 6 bases separated the two germline ends.

The chain links TRBV7-2 to TRBJ2-1; D tentatively reads TRBD1 or TRBD2 (5 bases each). Trimming pared 3 bases from V and 2 bases from J, leaving 20 bases between. Germline loops: CDR1 SGHTA, CDR2 FQGNSA. This CDR3 spans 18 amino acids. CDR3 sequence (DNA): TGTGCCAGCAGCTTTATGGGACGCGGCGAGGGCGCCTACAATGAGCAGTTCTTC. It codes for CASSFMGRGEGAYNEQFF. Variable domain in full (rest from reference TRBV7-2 and TRBJ2-1): GAGVSQSPSNKVTEKGKDVELRCDPISGHTALYWYRQSLGQGLEFLIYFQGNSAPDKSGLPSDRFSAERTGGSVSTLTIQRTQQEDSAVYLCASSFMGRGEGAYNEQFFGPGTRLTVL.

This sequence joins TRBV6-4 and TRBJ2-2; 9 nucleotides align to TRBD2. J gave up 1 base and V 6 bases, and 3 bases lay outside the gene matches. CDR1 and CDR2 (germline): MRHNA, SNTAGT. This CDR3 is built from 15 residues. The CDR3, as DNA: TGTGCCAGCAGCTCGACTAGCGGGAACACCGGGGAGCTGTTTTTT. Translating it yields CASSSTSGNTGELFF.

V is TRBV5-8 and J is TRBJ2-1; 11 bases map to TRBD2. The ends lost 3 bases at V and 10 bases at J; junction bases unmatched: 9. The CDR3 contains 15 residues. CDR1 is SGHTS, CDR2 YDEGEE, per germline. The CDR3 here is CASSWGLAAMEEQFF. As DNA, the CDR3 is TGTGCCAGCAGCTGGGGACTAGCGGCAATGGAAGAGCAGTTCTTC.

The chain joins TRBV7-3 to TRBJ2-1; 8 bases are shared with TRBD2. With 5 bases clipped from V and 8 bases from J, the junction kept 8 bases outside the gene matches. Looked up from germline, CDR1 is SGHTA and CDR2 is FQGTGA. This CDR3 contains 14 residues. The CDR3 DNA reads as TGTGCCAGCAGCCCCGGGACTAGGCTCGATGAGCAGTTCTTC. The encoded protein is CASSPGTRLDEQFF.